A single sample gave rise to the 24 T cell receptor beta chains below, sequenced in a study of response to subunit inactivated influenza vaccine (dated by TCRdb to the late 2010s). The library was prepared using RT-PCR. Sequencing was performed on an Illumina HiSeq 2500. The public sequencing data were trimmed at Q25 with fastp and processed into clonotypes with MiXCR by TCRdb, which kept only in-frame beta chains. Duplicate CDR3 protein sequences are folded into a single record with the most common DNA and genes. This sample comprises about 830,000 distinct CDR3 sequences, around 20% of them detected only once. The ten largest clonotypes hold roughly a tenth of the sample. This material consisted of PBMCs from blood, taken around 5 days after vaccination. The receptors were sampled from a man aged 50 or older who received an inactivated influenza vaccine. Donor details come from another sample of the same person, matched by shared clones.

The CDR3 region is CASSLDPGGGVEQFF. Here the CDR3 DNA reads TGTGCCAGCAGCTTAGACCCCGGGGGGGGGGTCGAGCAGTTCTTC. The chain is built from TRBV11-1 and TRBJ2-1, with 8 bases fitting TRBD2. Looked up from germline, CDR1 is SGHAT and CDR2 is FQDESV (reference sequence). V lost 1 base and J lost 10; bases outside the gene matches: 9. The CDR3 has 15 amino acids.

This clonotype occurred many times. The chain couples TRBV29-1 to TRBJ2-2; TRBD1 matches 7 bases. Germline lookup yields CDR1 SQVTM and CDR2 ANQGSEA. CDR3 length: 14 residues. V lost 2 bases to trimming and J lost 7 bases; unmatched junction nucleotides: 7. The CDR3 DNA sequence: TGCAGCGTTGAACAGGGGGTAGGGAACGGGGAGCTGTTTTTT. Translated, it gives CSVEQGVGNGELFF.

The chain recombines TRBV27 with TRBJ1-2, with unresolved D. Germline V gives CDR1 MNHEY, CDR2 SMNVEV (reference sequence). V lost 5 bases and J 2 bases, leaving 18 bases between the germline ends. CDR3 length equals 16 residues. The CDR3 DNA is TGTGCCAGCAGTCCCCGGCCCATCGCCATGAACTATGGCTACACCTTC. Translation gives CASSPRPIAMNYGYTF.

The chain is built from TRBV7-2 and TRBJ2-2; possible D gene TRBD1, 5 bases. Germline loops: CDR1 SGHTA, CDR2 FQGNSA. Trimming stripped 7 bases from V and 6 bases from J, with 15 bases between. The CDR3 consists of 14 residues. The CDR3 region is CASTIDGAPGELFF. CDR3 nucleotide sequence: TGTGCCAGCACCATAGATGGGGCGCCCGGGGAGCTGTTTTTT. Drawing the rest from reference TRBV7-2 and TRBJ2-2, the complete variable domain is GAGVSQSPSNKVTEKGKDVELRCDPISGHTALYWYRQSLGQGLEFLIYFQGNSAPDKSGLPSDRFSAERTGGSVSTLTIQRTQQEDSAVYLCASTIDGAPGELFFGEGSRLTVL.

In its sample, this clonotype was seen many times. The chain recombines TRBV12-3 or TRBV12-4 with TRBJ2-5, with 7 positions matching TRBD2. The CDR3 contains 12 residues. The junction had 3 bases not matched to a gene; V was cut back by 4 bases and J by 7 bases. DNA of the CDR3: TGTGCCAGCAGTTCTCTAGCGGCGACCCAGTACTTC. This translates into CASSSLAATQYF.

V gene TRBV20-1 combines with J gene TRBJ1-6; D might be TRBD1 (6 bases). The V and J ends lost 3 bases and 13 bases respectively, with 16 bases between them. CDR1 and CDR2 from the germline V gene are DFQATT and SNEGSKA (reference sequence). This CDR3 contains 13 residues. CDR3 sequence reads: CSARGDRSGPLHF. DNA for the CDR3: TGCAGTGCTAGGGGAGACAGGTCCGGTCCCCTCCACTTT.

The V call is TRBV5-1, the J call TRBJ2-7; 9 nucleotides agree with TRBD1. V dropped 0 bases and J dropped 5; count of bases not matched to a gene: 6. The CDR3 runs 15 residues. Germline-derived CDR1 and CDR2 are SGHRS and YFSETQ. DNA for the CDR3: TGCGCCAGCAGCTTGGAAGGGACAGGGCACAACGAGCAGTACTTC. This gives the protein CASSLEGTGHNEQYF.

The V and J genes are TRBV29-1 and TRBJ1-3; D is unresolved. V lost 4 bases and J lost 0, with 13 bases in between. This CDR3 region has 15 residues. CDR1 and CDR2 (germline): SQVTM, ANQGSEA. The DNA for the CDR3 is TGCAGCGTTGTTCCATCCAGCGGCTCTGGAAACACCATATATTTT. Translated: CSVVPSSGSGNTIYF. Full variable domain (missing parts from reference TRBV29-1 and TRBJ1-3): SAVISQKPSRDICQRGTSLTIQCQVDSQVTMMFWYRQQPGQSLTLIATANQGSEATYESGFVIDKFPISRPNLTFSTLTVSNMSPEDSSIYLCSVVPSSGSGNTIYFGEGSWLTVV.

This clonotype was observed at least ten times. The genes are TRBV29-1 and TRBJ2-5; 7 positions match TRBD2. Germline CDR1 SQVTM, CDR2 ANQGSEA. V gave up 7 bases and J gave up 5 bases; unmatched junction bases: 7. CDR3 size: 12 residues. CDR3 in DNA: TGCAGCGGGGGCGACGGGGGGGAGACCCAGTACTTC. The encoded protein is CSGGDGGETQYF.

This clonotype showed up just a few times. The chain employs TRBV24-1 and TRBJ2-5; D unclear. V was pared by 7 bases and J by 0 bases, with 11 bases between. CDR3 size: 14 residues. CDR1 and CDR2 (germline): KGHDR, SFDVKD. CDR3 sequence: CATRSQTDQETQYF. Written as DNA, the CDR3 is TGTGCCACCAGGTCCCAGACTGACCAAGAGACCCAGTACTTC.

This chain joins TRBV2 and TRBJ2-3, with TRBD2 as a possible D gene (6 bases). This CDR3 is built from 16 residues. Germline V gene data show CDR1 as SNHLY and CDR2 as FYNNEI. Trimming shortened V by 8 bases and J by 1 base, and 19 bases separated the two germline ends. The CDR3 DNA reads TGTGCCAGCGGGCGGGGAGATATACCGGGCACAGATACGCAGTATTTT. This sequence encodes CASGRGDIPGTDTQYF.

This clonotype has just a few counts. The J gene is TRBJ1-2, the V gene TRBV12-3 or TRBV12-4, with 9 bases aligning to TRBD1. The length of the CDR3 is 17 residues. The trim removed 3 bases at V and 2 bases at J, leaving 10 bases unmatched. CDR3 nucleotides: TGTGCCAGCAGTTTTTCGGGACAGGGCGCTATCAACTATGGCTACACCTTC. Residues: CASSFSGQGAINYGYTF.

This clonotype was recorded once. The chain is built from TRBV20-1 and TRBJ2-7; D is unresolved. Looked up from germline, CDR1 is DFQATT and CDR2 is SNEGSKA (reference sequence). The length of the CDR3 is 15 residues. V was pared by 0 bases and J by 4 bases, with 16 bases between. The CDR3: CSARDPGPVLYEQYF. The CDR3 nucleotides are TGCAGTGCTAGAGACCCCGGGCCAGTCCTATACGAGCAGTACTTC.

The chain joins TRBV3-1 to TRBJ1-4, with unresolved D. Germline V CDR1 and CDR2: LGHDT, YNNKEL (reference sequence). The length of the CDR3 is 15 residues. V lost 4 bases to trimming and J lost 7 bases, with 16 bases between them. Here the CDR3 DNA reads TGTGCCAGCAGCCCGGAGGAGGACGAGGTTGAAAAACTGTTTTTT. Encoded protein: CASSPEEDEVEKLFF.

This clonotype was counted between two and nine times. The CDR3 is CAISERLGEQFF. The CDR3 nucleotides read TGTGCCATCAGTGAGAGGCTAGGTGAGCAGTTCTTC. The V call is TRBV10-3, the J call TRBJ2-1; D uncertain. The ends were cut back, 2 bases at V and 9 bases at J, with 8 bases in the middle. Germline loops: CDR1 ENHRY, CDR2 SYGVKD. There are 12 residues in the CDR3.

The CDR3: CASSFGTAFEQYF. The CDR3 DNA follows: TGTGCCAGCAGCTTCGGGACAGCCTTCGAGCAGTACTTC. V usage is TRBV7-2 and J usage is TRBJ2-7, with TRBD1 identical over 7 bases. V gave up 3 bases and J gave up 6 bases; unmatched junction bases: 5. CDR3 length: 13 residues. CDR1 is SGHTA and CDR2 is FQGNSA in the germline V gene.

V gene TRBV5-1 combines with J gene TRBJ2-2; the D gene is possibly TRBD1 (6 bases). CDR3 size: 16 residues. V was shortened by 0 bases and J by 5 bases, with 14 bases between the two germline ends. CDR1 and CDR2 (germline): SGHRS, YFSETQ. As DNA, the CDR3 is TGCGCCAGCAGCTTGGGTACTACAGGGAAGACCGGGGAGCTGTTTTTT. Amino acid sequence: CASSLGTTGKTGELFF.

The V call is TRBV28, the J call TRBJ2-5; 10 nucleotides line up with TRBD2. The CDR3 has 16 residues. V dropped 1 base and J dropped 5; count of bases not matched to a gene: 7. Germline CDR1 reads MDHEN; CDR2 reads SYDVKM. Here the CDR3 reads CASSLLASGGSETQYF. CDR3 in DNA: TGTGCCAGCAGTTTATTAGCTAGCGGGGGTTCGGAGACCCAGTACTTC.

The sample holds a few counts of this clonotype. A much larger clonotype is one base distant, so this may be a read error. The chain recombines TRBV6-2 or TRBV6-3 with TRBJ1-4; D not resolved. Germline-derived CDR1 and CDR2 are MNHEY and SVGEGT. V shed 7 bases and J shed 8 bases, with 17 bases lying between them. The CDR3 contains 14 residues. The CDR3 DNA reads TGTGCCAGCACCGGGCCTCCCCTGGGCGAAAAACTGTTTTTT. This gives the protein CASTGPPLGEKLFF.

This chain uses TRBV7-8 with TRBJ2-1; D is possibly TRBD1 (6 bases). Trimming took 5 bases from V and 4 from J, leaving 18 bases between them. This CDR3 is 16 amino acids long. Per germline, CDR1 SGHVS and CDR2 FQNEAQ. Written as DNA, the CDR3 is TGTGCCAGCAGCCCCAGCAGGGGAGTCTCGTACAATGAGCAGTTCTTC. Its protein product is CASSPSRGVSYNEQFF.

Comments on this clonotype: The junction departs from the called germline gene at one end, perhaps through a read error. The rearrangement links TRBV7-7 to TRBJ2-1, with TRBD2 as a possible D gene (5 bases). This CDR3 has 16 amino acids. The germline gives CDR1 SSHAT, CDR2 FNYEAQ (reference sequence). CDR3 DNA: TGTGCCAGCAGCTTAGGGGCTAGAGGGTCCTACGATGAGCAGTTCTTC. It specifies CASSLGARGSYDEQFF.

This clonotype was recorded at least ten times. This chain links TRBV20-1 with TRBJ2-5; TRBD2 aligns across 9 bases. Per the germline V gene, CDR1 is DFQATT and CDR2 is SNEGSKA (reference sequence). V gave up 6 bases and J gave up 2 bases; unmatched junction bases: 7. CDR3 size: 14 residues. Here the CDR3 reads CSANPSGRQETQYF. CDR3 coding DNA: TGCAGTGCAAATCCAAGCGGGAGGCAAGAGACCCAGTACTTC.

This chain uses TRBV25-1 with TRBJ1-2; a weak D match, TRBD1 (5 bases). The germline V gene has CDR1 MGHDK and CDR2 SYGVNS. V dropped 2 bases and J dropped 5 bases, with 9 bases sitting between them. This CDR3 comprises 13 residues. This CDR3 reads CASSEGTVYGYTF. The CDR3 DNA follows: TGTGCCAGCAGTGAAGGGACGGTTTATGGCTACACCTTC.

V gene TRBV27 combines with J gene TRBJ1-2, with 9 bases identical to TRBD1. J gave up 4 bases and V 6 bases, and 6 bases lay outside the gene matches. Per germline, CDR1 MNHEY and CDR2 SMNVEV (reference sequence). The CDR3 length is 14 residues. CDR3: CASRLGTGTYGYTF. DNA of the CDR3: TGTGCCAGCAGACTCGGGACAGGGACCTATGGCTACACCTTC.